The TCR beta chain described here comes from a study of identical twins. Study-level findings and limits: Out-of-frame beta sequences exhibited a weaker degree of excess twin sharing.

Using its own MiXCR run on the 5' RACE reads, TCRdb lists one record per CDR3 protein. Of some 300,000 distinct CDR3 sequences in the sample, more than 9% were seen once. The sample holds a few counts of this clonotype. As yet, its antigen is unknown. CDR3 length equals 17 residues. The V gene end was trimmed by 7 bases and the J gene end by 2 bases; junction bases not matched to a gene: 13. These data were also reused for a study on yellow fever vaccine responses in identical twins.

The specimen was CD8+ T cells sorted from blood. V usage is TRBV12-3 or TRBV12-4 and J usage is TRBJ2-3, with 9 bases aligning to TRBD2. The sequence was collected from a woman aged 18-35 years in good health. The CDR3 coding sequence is TGTGCCAGCAACCTCCCCCCCTTAGCGGGAGACACAGATACGCAGTATTTT. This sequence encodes CASNLPPLAGDTDTQYF.